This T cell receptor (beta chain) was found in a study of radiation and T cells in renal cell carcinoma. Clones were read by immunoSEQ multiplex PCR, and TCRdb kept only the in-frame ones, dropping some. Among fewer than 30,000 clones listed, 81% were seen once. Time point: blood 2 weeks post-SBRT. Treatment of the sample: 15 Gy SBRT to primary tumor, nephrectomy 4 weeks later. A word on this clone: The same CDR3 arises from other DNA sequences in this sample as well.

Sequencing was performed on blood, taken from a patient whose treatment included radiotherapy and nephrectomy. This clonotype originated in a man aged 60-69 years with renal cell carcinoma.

DNA for the CDR3: TGTGCCAGCAGCCCGGGACTAGCGGGTACCGGGGAGCTGTTTTTT. Translated: CASSPGLAGTGELFF. V usage is TRBV6-1 and J usage is TRBJ2-2, with TRBD2 matching 12 bases. V dropped 6 bases and J dropped 5; count of bases not matched to a gene: 4. Germline CDR1 reads MNHNS; CDR2 reads SASEGT. The CDR3 sequence is 15 residues long.